These 30 T cell receptor beta chains were sequenced from one sample in a study of cytomegalovirus exposure and HLA in healthy donors (TCRdb year 2017). The library was obtained by the immunoSEQ multiplex PCR assay. A mixture of 60 forward primers for TCR Vbeta segments and 13 reverse primers for TCR Jbeta segments was used in the multiplex PCR. The source is immuneACCESS, and TCRdb retained only in-frame sequences with V and J called. Part of the clones is not carried over; for the studies checked, unresolved V genes explain less than half of this, and the remainder is unexplained. The sample table shows about 160,000 clones, and approximately 78% are seen once. The top ten hold around 0.8% of the sample. Sequenced: PBMCs. These receptors were obtained from a woman aged 18 to 35 in good health and CMV-seronegative.

This sequence joins TRBV28 and TRBJ2-7; TRBD2 matches 10 bases. This CDR3 is 14 amino acids long. Germline V lookup: CDR1 MDHEN, CDR2 SYDVKM. After removal of 5 bases from V and 7 bases from J, the junction contained 8 bases not matched to a gene. In nucleotides, the CDR3 is TGTGCCAGCAGTGTTACTAGCGGGATTAGGGAGCAGTACTTC. Translated: CASSVTSGIREQYF.

The V call is TRBV25-1, the J call TRBJ2-5; no clear D. The J call is in doubt because the DNA end fits TRBJ2-7 better. This CDR3 is built from 12 residues. Looked up from germline, CDR1 is MGHDK and CDR2 is SYGVNS. CDR3 region: CASSGDSYEQYF. As DNA, the CDR3 is TGTGCCAGCAGTGGAGACTCCTACGAGCAGTACTTC.

J is TRBJ1-1 and V is TRBV2; TRBD1 matches at 9 bases. J gave up 6 bases and V 5 bases, and 4 bases lay outside the gene matches. The CDR3 spans 13 residues. CDR1 is SNHLY, CDR2 FYNNEI, per germline. CDR3 sequence reads: CASSRTGDPEAFF. CDR3 DNA: TGTGCCAGCAGTAGGACAGGGGATCCTGAAGCTTTCTTT.

A few counts support this clone. This sequence joins TRBV19 and TRBJ2-1; 9 bases are a match to TRBD2. J gave up 7 bases and V 3 bases, and 10 bases lay outside the gene matches. This CDR3 contains 16 residues. CDR1 and CDR2 (germline): LNHDA, SQIVND (reference sequence). CDR3 sequence reads: CASSIAGSGRMNEQFF. The CDR3 DNA follows: TGTGCCAGTAGTATTGCCGGTAGCGGGAGAATGAATGAGCAGTTCTTC.

The gene calls are TRBV10-3 and TRBJ2-6; TRBD1 matches at 9 bases. The CDR3 consists of 17 residues. Per germline, CDR1 ENHRY and CDR2 SYGVKD. The V segment lost 7 bases and the J segment 0 bases; nucleotides outside the gene matches: 7. This CDR3 reads CAITPTGGGSGANVLTF. The CDR3 DNA follows: TGTGCCATCACCCCGACAGGGGGGGGCTCTGGGGCCAACGTCCTGACTTTC.

The rearrangement uses TRBV27 and TRBJ2-3, with 11 bases identical to TRBD2. Germline loops: CDR1 MNHEY, CDR2 SMNVEV (reference sequence). J gave up 7 bases and V 6 bases, and 9 bases lay outside the gene matches. The CDR3 sequence is 15 residues long. CDR3 sequence: CASSSLAGGMNTQYF. The CDR3 coding sequence is TGTGCCAGCAGCAGTTTAGCGGGAGGGATGAATACGCAGTATTTT.

The chain couples TRBV7-2 to TRBJ1-2; D is uncertain. V shed 1 base and J shed 8 bases, with 17 bases lying between them. Germline V gene sequence: CDR1 SGHTA, CDR2 FQGNSA. This CDR3 is built from 15 residues. The CDR3 DNA sequence: TGTGCCAGCAGCTTAGAGAGGGCAGGCTTAGCGGGCTACACCTTC. It encodes CASSLERAGLAGYTF. Variable domain in full (rest from reference TRBV7-2 and TRBJ1-2): GAGVSQSPSNKVTEKGKDVELRCDPISGHTALYWYRQSLGQGLEFLIYFQGNSAPDKSGLPSDRFSAERTGGSVSTLTIQRTQQEDSAVYLCASSLERAGLAGYTFGSGTRLTVV.

This chain links TRBV5-1 with TRBJ1-3; 9 bases are a match to TRBD1. CDR1 is SGHRS, CDR2 YFSETQ, per germline. With 4 bases clipped from V and 2 bases from J, the junction kept 7 bases outside the gene matches. This CDR3 region has 16 residues. CDR3 DNA sequence: TGCGCCAGCAGCCTTTCGTGGACAGGGGCTGGAAACACCATATATTTT. Protein product: CASSLSWTGAGNTIYF.

This sequence joins TRBV27 and TRBJ1-1; no firm D call. The CDR3 consists of 13 residues. CDR1 is MNHEY and CDR2 is SMNVEV in the germline V gene (reference sequence). V was cut by 1 base and J by 4 bases, with 7 bases left in between. For the CDR3, the DNA is TGTGCCAGCAGTTTATTGAGTTTCACTGAAGCTTTCTTT. Translating gives CASSLLSFTEAFF.

The rearrangement links TRBV9 to TRBJ2-4; D is perhaps TRBD1 (6 bases). The CDR3 runs to 18 residues. Germline CDR1 and CDR2: SGDLS and YYNGEE. V was trimmed by 3 bases and J by 8 bases, leaving 27 bases between them. The CDR3 sequence is CASSAVRGHGERADIQYF. CDR3 DNA: TGTGCCAGCAGCGCCGTGAGGGGACATGGGGAGAGGGCGGACATTCAGTACTTC.

V and J are TRBV4-1 and TRBJ1-1; maybe TRBD1 (5 bases). The V gene lost 4 bases and the J gene lost 3 bases, with 18 bases spanning the gap. CDR1 and CDR2 (germline): MGHRA, YSYEKL. The CDR3 loop spans 16 amino acids. The CDR3 loop reads CASSRAGRRADTEAFF. The CDR3, as DNA: TGCGCCAGCAGCCGCGCAGGGCGGAGGGCTGACACTGAAGCTTTCTTT.

The V call is TRBV19, the J call TRBJ1-4; 7 bases are shared with TRBD1. This CDR3 has 15 amino acids. Germline V lookup: CDR1 LNHDA, CDR2 SQIVND (reference sequence). V shed 10 bases, J shed 4 bases, and the junction held 12 bases outside the gene matches. CDR3 sequence reads: CATLDAGTDNEKLFF. DNA of the CDR3: TGTGCCACCCTAGATGCCGGGACAGATAATGAAAAACTGTTTTTT.

The rearrangement links TRBV5-1 to TRBJ2-7; TRBD2 agrees at 9 bases. This CDR3 region has 14 residues. After removal of 3 bases from V and 0 bases from J, the junction contained 1 base not matched to a gene. The germline V gene has CDR1 SGHRS and CDR2 YFSETQ. CDR3 coding DNA: TGCGCCAGCAGCTGGACTAGCGACTCCTACGAGCAGTACTTC. Its protein product is CASSWTSDSYEQYF.

The chain couples TRBV7-2 to TRBJ2-7; the D gene is possibly TRBD1 (6 bases). The CDR3 runs to 15 residues. The V gene's germline CDR1 is SGHTA and CDR2 FQGNSA. Trimming cost V 3 bases and J 0 bases, with 12 bases left between them. CDR3 residues: CASSFTSTGSYEQYF. DNA of the CDR3: TGTGCCAGCAGCTTTACCTCGACAGGCTCCTACGAGCAGTACTTC.

This chain joins TRBV6-5 and TRBJ1-1; TRBD1 matches 8 bases. V lost 5 bases to trimming and J lost 1 base; unmatched junction nucleotides: 6. Germline-derived CDR1 and CDR2 are MNHEY and SVGAGI. This CDR3 contains 15 residues. The CDR3 loop reads CASSPTGTGNTEAFF. CDR3 DNA sequence: TGTGCCAGCAGTCCAACCGGGACAGGGAACACTGAAGCTTTCTTT.

The chain uses TRBV7-2 and TRBJ1-6; tentative D call: TRBD1 (6 bases). V lost 4 bases, J lost 10 bases, and 26 bases lay in between. Germline-derived CDR1 and CDR2 are SGHTA and FQGNSA. This CDR3 is built from 18 residues. The CDR3 region has the DNA TGTGCCAGCAGCTCCCTTACGATGACGGGGACATCGGGCTCACCCCTCCACTTT. Translation: CASSSLTMTGTSGSPLHF.

The rearrangement uses TRBV6-5 and TRBJ1-5, with 7 bases aligning to TRBD1. V trimming: 6 bases; J trimming: 4 bases; junction bases outside the gene matches: 6. This CDR3 region has 14 residues. CDR1 and CDR2 from the germline V gene are MNHEY and SVGAGI. DNA of the CDR3: TGTGCCAGCAGGCCCGGGACAGAAAATCAGCCCCAGCATTTT. It specifies CASRPGTENQPQHF.

V and J are TRBV29-1 and TRBJ2-1, with 8 bases fitting TRBD2. The V gene's germline CDR1 is SQVTM and CDR2 ANQGSEA. V lost 4 bases, J lost 6 bases, and 17 bases stayed unmatched. This CDR3 is 17 amino acids long. The CDR3 DNA reads TGCAGCGTTGCAGTGTTCGGCGGGAGGACCAATTTCAATGAGCAGTTCTTC. Translated, it gives CSVAVFGGRTNFNEQFF.

The chain couples TRBV7-3 to TRBJ2-5; 7 nucleotides line up with TRBD2. Germline V gene lookup returns CDR1 SGHTA and CDR2 FQGTGA. This CDR3 is 14 amino acids long. V dropped 4 bases and J dropped 7; count of bases not matched to a gene: 9. The CDR3 protein is CASSSTSSLGTQYF. The CDR3 region has the DNA TGTGCCAGCAGCTCGACTAGCTCTCTGGGGACCCAGTACTTC.

This clone was seen only once. The chain has TRBV28 and TRBJ2-7; D gene unclear. Per germline, CDR1 MDHEN and CDR2 SYDVKM. Trimming left V 4 bases short and J 5 bases short, with 12 bases between. This CDR3 comprises 13 residues. The CDR3 is CASSSRRSNEQYF. CDR3 in DNA: TGTGCCAGCAGTTCCCGTAGAAGTAACGAGCAGTACTTC.

The J gene is TRBJ1-1, the V gene TRBV5-4; no firm D call. CDR3 length: 12 residues. Trimming pared 5 bases from V and 8 bases from J, leaving 13 bases between. Germline CDR1 is SGHNT and CDR2 is YYREEE (reference sequence). CDR3 nucleotides: TGTGCCAGCAGTCCAACCGCAGAAGAAGCTTTCTTT. It codes for CASSPTAEEAFF.

The J gene is TRBJ2-3, the V gene TRBV5-4, with 14 bases matching TRBD2. The ends lost 0 bases at V and 1 base at J; junction bases unmatched: 1. Germline loops: CDR1 SGHNT, CDR2 YYREEE (reference sequence). The CDR3 length is 17 residues. For the CDR3, the DNA is TGTGCCAGCAGCTTGGGACTAGCGGGAGGGGGCACAGATACGCAGTATTTT. Protein sequence: CASSLGLAGGGTDTQYF.

This rearrangement joins TRBV6-5 to TRBJ2-5; D may be TRBD1 (6 bases). Germline V lookup: CDR1 MNHEY, CDR2 SVGAGI. Trimming took off 6 bases at V and 4 bases at J, with 12 bases between the two ends. The CDR3 spans 13 residues. In DNA form, the CDR3 reads TGTGCCAGCAGAACAGGGATAGGAGAGACCCAGTACTTC. It translates to CASRTGIGETQYF.

The chain has TRBV27 and TRBJ2-1; 8 nucleotides align to TRBD1. Germline values: CDR1 MNHEY, CDR2 SMNVEV (reference sequence). The CDR3 is 13 residues long. The trim removed 5 bases at V and 14 bases at J, leaving 11 bases unmatched. The CDR3 region is CASSLTGVKSEFF. CDR3 bases: TGTGCCAGCAGTCTGACAGGGGTAAAATCGGAGTTCTTC.

The rearrangement joins TRBV30 to TRBJ1-1, with 7 bases aligning to TRBD1. With 4 bases clipped from V and 10 bases from J, the junction kept 12 bases outside the gene matches. Germline loops: CDR1 GTSNPN, CDR2 SVGIG (reference sequence). The CDR3 contains 13 residues. The CDR3 protein is CAWTPTGYRAAFF. Here the CDR3 DNA reads TGTGCCTGGACACCGACAGGGTATCGCGCAGCTTTCTTT. The full variable domain, in which reference TRBV30 and TRBJ1-1 provide the parts outside the CDR3, is SQTIHQWPATLVQPVGSPLSLECTVEGTSNPNLYWYRQAAGRGLQLLFYSVGIGQISSEVPQNLSASRPQDRQFILSSKKLLLSDSGFYLCAWTPTGYRAAFFGQGTRLTVV.

For this clone: Germline and junction disagree at one end, which may indicate a read error. The chain links TRBV7-7 to TRBJ2-5, with TRBD1 matching 11 bases. In germline, CDR1 is SSHAT, CDR2 FNYEAQ (reference sequence). The CDR3 contains 17 residues. Here the CDR3 reads CASSLARDRGSQETQYF. The CDR3 DNA reads TGTGCTAGCAGCCTGGCACGGGACAGGGGGAGCCAAGAGACCCAGTACTTC. Complete variable domain (other parts from reference TRBV7-7 and TRBJ2-5): GAGVSQSPRYKVTKRGQDVTLRCDPISSHATLYWYQQALGQGPEFLTYFNYEAQPDKSGLPSDRFSAERPEGSISTLTIQRTEQRDSAMYRCASSLARDRGSQETQYFGPGTRLLVL.

V gene TRBV6-1 combines with J gene TRBJ2-1; 7 nucleotides align to TRBD2. CDR1 and CDR2 from the germline V gene are MNHNS and SASEGT. V trimming: 7 bases; J trimming: 2 bases; junction bases outside the gene matches: 2. The CDR3 totals 13 residues. The CDR3 protein is CASTAGAYNEQFF. The CDR3 nucleotides read TGTGCCAGCACGGCGGGGGCCTACAATGAGCAGTTCTTC.

This clone was found once. The chain recombines TRBV5-4 with TRBJ1-1; 8 bases align to TRBD1. This CDR3 comprises 13 residues. V gave up 2 bases and J gave up 6 bases; unmatched junction bases: 3. Germline V CDR1 and CDR2: SGHNT, YYREEE (reference sequence). In nucleotides, the CDR3 is TGTGCCAGCAGCTTTGACAGGGGCGCTGAAGCTTTCTTT. Its translation is CASSFDRGAEAFF.

Note on this clone: One junction end does not reproduce the germline sequence, and a read error may be involved. The chain is built from TRBV6-5 and TRBJ2-4, with D tentatively TRBD1 (8 bases). The V gene's germline CDR1 is MNHEY and CDR2 SVGAGI. This CDR3 is built from 15 residues. DNA of the CDR3: TGTGCCGGCAGTAACAGGGGGGGAGACAAAAACATTCAGTACTTC. Protein sequence: CAGSNRGGDKNIQYF.

A few counts support this clone. The gene calls are TRBV15 and TRBJ1-5, with D possibly being TRBD1 (5 bases). The CDR3 is 13 amino acids. Between the trimmed V and J ends, which lost 8 bases and 8 bases, there was a span of 16 bases. Germline CDR1 is LNHNV and CDR2 is YYDKDF (reference sequence). CDR3 protein: CATAGVRGEPQHF. The DNA for the CDR3 is TGTGCCACCGCGGGGGTCCGAGGGGAGCCCCAGCATTTT. The complete variable domain, with remaining parts taken from reference TRBV15 and TRBJ1-5, reads DAMVIQNPRYQVTQFGKPVTLSCSQTLNHNVMYWYQQKSSQAPKLLFHYYDKDFNNEADTPDNFQSRRPNTSFCFLDIRSPGLGDTAMYLCATAGVRGEPQHFGDGTRLSIL.